Presented here are 2 T cell receptor beta chains from one specimen sequenced in a study of PD-1 blockade in classical Hodgkin lymphoma. Relapse was seen in all patients after autologous stem cell transplantation, and brentuximab vedotin exposure was variable. The data were produced by immunoSEQ multiplex PCR, yet TCRdb's version contains in-frame clones alone and is incomplete. This sample has roughly 55,000 clones, with around 85% found just once. The source was peripheral blood mononuclear cells (PBMCs), collected at baseline. These receptors all come from a human donor with classical Hodgkin lymphoma.

This rearrangement joins TRBV7-9 to TRBJ1-2, with a tentative D call TRBD1 (5 bases). The CDR3 has 16 residues. Germline loops: CDR1 SEHNR, CDR2 FQNEAQ (reference sequence). Trimming pared 4 bases from V and 7 bases from J, leaving 22 bases between. For the CDR3, the DNA is TGTGCCAGCAGCTCCCTCTCTCGAGGACCCGGGACTGGCTACACCTTC. This sequence encodes CASSSLSRGPGTGYTF.

The chain uses TRBV4-1 and TRBJ1-2; D gene uncertain. The CDR3 runs to 14 residues. V dropped 11 bases and J dropped 4 bases, with 20 bases sitting between them. The germline CDR1 and CDR2 sequences are MGHRA and YSYEKL. The CDR3 DNA follows: TGCGCCGTGGGGTGGGCAGACGGCAGCTATGGCTACACCTTC. Translation: CAVGWADGSYGYTF.